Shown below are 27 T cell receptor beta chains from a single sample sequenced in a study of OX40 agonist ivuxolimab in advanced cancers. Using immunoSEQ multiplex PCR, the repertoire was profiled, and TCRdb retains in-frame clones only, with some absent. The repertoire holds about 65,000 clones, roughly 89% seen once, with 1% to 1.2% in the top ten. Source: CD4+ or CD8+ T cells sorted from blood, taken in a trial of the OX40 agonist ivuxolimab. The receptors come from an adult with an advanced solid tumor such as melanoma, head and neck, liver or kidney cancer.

The CDR3: CASSYGAFANTGELFF. In DNA, the CDR3 is TGTGCCAGCAGCTACGGGGCGTTCGCGAACACCGGGGAGCTGTTTTTT. The chain employs TRBV7-2 and TRBJ2-2; D possibly uses TRBD1 or TRBD2 (5 bases each). The CDR3 has 16 residues. Germline CDR1 reads SGHTA; CDR2 reads FQGNSA. The germline V and J ends were trimmed by 4 bases and 0 bases, with 12 bases remaining between them.

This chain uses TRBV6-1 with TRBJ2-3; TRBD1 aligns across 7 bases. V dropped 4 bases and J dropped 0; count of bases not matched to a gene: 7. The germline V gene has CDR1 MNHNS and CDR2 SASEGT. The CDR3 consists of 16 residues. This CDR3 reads CASSGGQLISTDTQYF. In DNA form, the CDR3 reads TGTGCCAGCAGTGGGGGACAGCTGATAAGCACAGATACGCAGTATTTT.

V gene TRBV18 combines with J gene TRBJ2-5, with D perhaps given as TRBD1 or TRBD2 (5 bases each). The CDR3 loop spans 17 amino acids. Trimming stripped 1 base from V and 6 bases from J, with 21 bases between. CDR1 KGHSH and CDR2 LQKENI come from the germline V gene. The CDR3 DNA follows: TGTGCCAGCTCACCACGGGACGAACACAGCGTTAACAAGACCCAGTACTTC. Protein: CASSPRDEHSVNKTQYF.

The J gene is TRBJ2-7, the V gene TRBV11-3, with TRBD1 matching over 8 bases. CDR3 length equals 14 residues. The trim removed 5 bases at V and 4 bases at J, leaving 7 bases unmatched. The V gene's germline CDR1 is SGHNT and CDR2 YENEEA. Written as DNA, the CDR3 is TGTGCCAGCAGCCGAGGACAGGGTGAATACGAGCAGTACTTC. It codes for CASSRGQGEYEQYF.

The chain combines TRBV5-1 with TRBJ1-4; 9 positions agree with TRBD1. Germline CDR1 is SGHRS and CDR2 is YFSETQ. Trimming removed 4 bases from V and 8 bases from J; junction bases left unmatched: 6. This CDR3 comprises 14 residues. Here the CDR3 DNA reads TGCGCCAGCAGCATAGGACAGGGGAAGGAAAAACTGTTTTTT. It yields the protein CASSIGQGKEKLFF.

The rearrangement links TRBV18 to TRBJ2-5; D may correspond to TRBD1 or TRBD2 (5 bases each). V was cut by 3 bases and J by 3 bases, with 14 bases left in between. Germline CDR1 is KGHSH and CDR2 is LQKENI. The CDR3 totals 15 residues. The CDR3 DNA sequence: TGTGCCAGCTCACCTACTCTCGGGGCGGAAGAGACCCAGTACTTC. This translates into CASSPTLGAEETQYF.

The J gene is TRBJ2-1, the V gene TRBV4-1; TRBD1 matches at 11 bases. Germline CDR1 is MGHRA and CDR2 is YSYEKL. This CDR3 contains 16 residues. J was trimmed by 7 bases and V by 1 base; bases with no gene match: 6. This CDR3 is CASSQGGTGGENEQFF. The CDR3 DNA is TGCGCCAGCAGCCAAGGGGGGACAGGGGGAGAGAATGAGCAGTTCTTC.

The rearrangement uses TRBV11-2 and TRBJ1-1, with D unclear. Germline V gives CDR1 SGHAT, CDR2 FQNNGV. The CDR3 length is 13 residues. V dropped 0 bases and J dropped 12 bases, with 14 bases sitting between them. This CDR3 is CASSLDLATSTFF. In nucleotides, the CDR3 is TGTGCCAGCAGCTTAGATTTAGCGACGTCGACTTTCTTT.

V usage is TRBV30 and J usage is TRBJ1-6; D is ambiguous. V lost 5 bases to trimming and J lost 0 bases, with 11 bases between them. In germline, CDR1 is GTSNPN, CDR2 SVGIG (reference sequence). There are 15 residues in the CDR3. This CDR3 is CAWVQRSSYNSPLHF. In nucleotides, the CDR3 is TGTGCCTGGGTTCAGAGGAGCTCCTATAATTCACCCCTCCACTTT.

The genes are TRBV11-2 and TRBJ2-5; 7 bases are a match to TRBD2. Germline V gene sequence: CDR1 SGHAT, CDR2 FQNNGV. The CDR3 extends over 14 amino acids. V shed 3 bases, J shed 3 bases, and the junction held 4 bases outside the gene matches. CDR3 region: CASSFGLAEETQYF. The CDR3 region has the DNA TGTGCCAGCAGCTTTGGCCTAGCGGAAGAGACCCAGTACTTC.

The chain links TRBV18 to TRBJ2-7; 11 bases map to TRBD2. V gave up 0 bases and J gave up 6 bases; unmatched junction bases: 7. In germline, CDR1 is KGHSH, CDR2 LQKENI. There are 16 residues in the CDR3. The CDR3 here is CASSPPLAGASGEQYF. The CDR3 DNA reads TGTGCCAGCTCACCACCACTAGCGGGGGCGTCGGGCGAGCAGTACTTC.

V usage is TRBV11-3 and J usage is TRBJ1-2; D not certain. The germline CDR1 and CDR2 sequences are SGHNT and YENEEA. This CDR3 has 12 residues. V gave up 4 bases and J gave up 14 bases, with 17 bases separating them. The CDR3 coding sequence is TGTGCCAGCAGCTCGTCCCGGGGTCCCTGGACCTTC. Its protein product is CASSSSRGPWTF.

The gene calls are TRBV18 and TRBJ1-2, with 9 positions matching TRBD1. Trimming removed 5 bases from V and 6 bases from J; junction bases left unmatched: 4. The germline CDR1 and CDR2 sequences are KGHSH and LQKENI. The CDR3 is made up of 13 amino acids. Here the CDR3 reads CASSTDRGDGYTF. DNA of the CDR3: TGTGCCAGCTCAACGGACAGGGGTGATGGCTACACCTTC.

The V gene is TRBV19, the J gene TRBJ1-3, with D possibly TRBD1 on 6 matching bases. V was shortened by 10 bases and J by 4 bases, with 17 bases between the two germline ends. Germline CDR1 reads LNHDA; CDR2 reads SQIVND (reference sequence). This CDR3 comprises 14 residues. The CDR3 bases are TGTGCCACCACTTCGGGGGCTCCCGGAAACACCATATATTTT. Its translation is CATTSGAPGNTIYF.

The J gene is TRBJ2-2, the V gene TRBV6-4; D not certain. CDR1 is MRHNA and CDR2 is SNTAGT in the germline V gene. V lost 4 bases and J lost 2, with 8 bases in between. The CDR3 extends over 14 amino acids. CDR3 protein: CASSVQYNTGELFF. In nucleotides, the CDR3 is TGTGCCAGCAGTGTTCAGTATAACACCGGGGAGCTGTTTTTT.

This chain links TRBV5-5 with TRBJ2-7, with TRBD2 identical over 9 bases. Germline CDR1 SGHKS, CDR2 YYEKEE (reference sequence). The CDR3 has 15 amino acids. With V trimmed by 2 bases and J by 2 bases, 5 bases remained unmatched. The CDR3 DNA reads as TGTGCCAGCAGCTTCTCTAGCGGGGCGACCTACGAGCAGTACTTC. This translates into CASSFSSGATYEQYF.

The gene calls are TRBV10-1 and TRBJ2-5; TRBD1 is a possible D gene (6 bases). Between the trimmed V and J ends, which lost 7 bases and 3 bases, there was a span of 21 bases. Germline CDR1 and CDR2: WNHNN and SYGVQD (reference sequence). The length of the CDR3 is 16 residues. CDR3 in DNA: TGCGCCAGCATTATACAGGGCTACCCCGGAGAAGAGACCCAGTACTTC. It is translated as CASIIQGYPGEETQYF.

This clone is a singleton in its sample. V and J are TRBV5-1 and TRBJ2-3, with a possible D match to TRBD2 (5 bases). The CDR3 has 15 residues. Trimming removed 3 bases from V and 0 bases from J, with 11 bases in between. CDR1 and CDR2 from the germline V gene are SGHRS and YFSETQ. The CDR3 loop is CASSSGRSSTDTQYF. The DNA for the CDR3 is TGCGCCAGCAGCTCGGGAAGGTCAAGCACAGATACGCAGTATTTT.

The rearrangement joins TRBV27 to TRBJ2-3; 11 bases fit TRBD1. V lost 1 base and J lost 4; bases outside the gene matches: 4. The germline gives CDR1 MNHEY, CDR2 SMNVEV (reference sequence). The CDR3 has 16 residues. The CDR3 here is CASSLWTGGGPDTQYF. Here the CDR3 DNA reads TGTGCCAGCAGTTTATGGACAGGGGGCGGCCCAGATACGCAGTATTTT.

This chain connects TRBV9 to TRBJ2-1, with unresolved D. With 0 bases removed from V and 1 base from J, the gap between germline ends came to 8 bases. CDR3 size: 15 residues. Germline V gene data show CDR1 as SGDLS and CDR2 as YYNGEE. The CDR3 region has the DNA TGTGCCAGCAGCGTAGTCGGGTCTTCCTACAATGAGCAGTTCTTC. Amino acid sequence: CASSVVGSSYNEQFF.

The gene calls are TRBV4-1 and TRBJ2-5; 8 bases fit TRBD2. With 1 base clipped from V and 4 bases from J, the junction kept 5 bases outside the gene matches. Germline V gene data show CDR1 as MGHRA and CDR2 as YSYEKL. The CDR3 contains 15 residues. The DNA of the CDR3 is TGCGCCAGCAGCCAAGGGGGGACTAGATCAGAGACCCAGTACTTC. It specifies CASSQGGTRSETQYF.

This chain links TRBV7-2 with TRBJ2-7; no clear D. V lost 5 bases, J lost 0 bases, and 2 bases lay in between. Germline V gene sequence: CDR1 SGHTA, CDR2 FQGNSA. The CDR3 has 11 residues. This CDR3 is CASSDSYEQYF. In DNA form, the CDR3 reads TGTGCCAGCAGCGACTCCTACGAGCAGTACTTC.

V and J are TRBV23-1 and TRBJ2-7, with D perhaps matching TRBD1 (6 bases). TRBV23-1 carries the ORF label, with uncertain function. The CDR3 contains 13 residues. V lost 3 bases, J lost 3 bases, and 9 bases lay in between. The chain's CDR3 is CASSQGQLYEQYF. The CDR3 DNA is TGCGCCAGCAGTCAGGGACAACTCTACGAGCAGTACTTC.

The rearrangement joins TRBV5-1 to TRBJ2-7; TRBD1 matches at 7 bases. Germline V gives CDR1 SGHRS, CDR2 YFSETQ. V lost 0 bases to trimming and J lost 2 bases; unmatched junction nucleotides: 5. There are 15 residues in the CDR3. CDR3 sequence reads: CASSLAPTGAYEQYF. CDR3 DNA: TGCGCCAGCAGCTTGGCCCCCACAGGGGCCTACGAGCAGTACTTC.

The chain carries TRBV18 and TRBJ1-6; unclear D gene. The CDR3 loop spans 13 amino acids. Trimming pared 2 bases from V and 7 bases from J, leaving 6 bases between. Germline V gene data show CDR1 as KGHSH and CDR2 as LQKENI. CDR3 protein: CASSPTENSPLHF. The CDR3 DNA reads TGTGCCAGCTCACCAACAGAGAATTCACCCCTCCACTTT.

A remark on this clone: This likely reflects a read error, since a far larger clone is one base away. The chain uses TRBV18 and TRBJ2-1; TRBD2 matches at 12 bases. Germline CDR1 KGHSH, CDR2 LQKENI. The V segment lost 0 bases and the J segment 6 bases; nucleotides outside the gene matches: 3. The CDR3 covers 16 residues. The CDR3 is CASSPPASGGGNEQFF. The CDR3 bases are TGTGCCAGCTCACCACCGGCTAGCGGGGGGGGCAATGAGCAGTTCTTC.

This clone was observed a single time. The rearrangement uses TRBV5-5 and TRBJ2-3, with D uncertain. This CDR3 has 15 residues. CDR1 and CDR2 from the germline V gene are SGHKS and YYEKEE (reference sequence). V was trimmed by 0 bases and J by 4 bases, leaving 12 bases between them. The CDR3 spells CASSLAVRSADTQYF. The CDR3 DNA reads TGTGCCAGCAGCTTGGCTGTCAGGTCAGCAGATACGCAGTATTTT.